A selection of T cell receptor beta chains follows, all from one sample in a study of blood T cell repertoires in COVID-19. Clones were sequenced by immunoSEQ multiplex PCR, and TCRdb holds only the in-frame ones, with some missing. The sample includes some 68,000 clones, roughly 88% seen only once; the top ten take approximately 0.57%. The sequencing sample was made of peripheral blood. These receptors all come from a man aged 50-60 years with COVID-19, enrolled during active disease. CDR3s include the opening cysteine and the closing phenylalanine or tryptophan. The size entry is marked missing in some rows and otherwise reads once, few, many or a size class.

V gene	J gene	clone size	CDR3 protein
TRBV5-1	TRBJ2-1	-	CASSLEGTSGRADYNEQFF
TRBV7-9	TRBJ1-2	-	CASSLARGQVYGYTF
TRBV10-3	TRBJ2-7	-	CAIGTSGTYEQYF
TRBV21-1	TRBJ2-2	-	CASGLQGTPNTGELFF
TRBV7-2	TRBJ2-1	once	CASSPGLDTYNEQFF
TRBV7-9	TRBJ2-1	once	CASSSPGRENRFF
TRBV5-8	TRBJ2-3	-	CASSLFGTGSIF
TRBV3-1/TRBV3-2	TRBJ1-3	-	CASSGDSSSGNTIYF
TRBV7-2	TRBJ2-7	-	CASSFSGTGDYEQYF
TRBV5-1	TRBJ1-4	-	CASSLKTGENEKLFF
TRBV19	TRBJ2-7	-	CASSPGGTSTYEQYF
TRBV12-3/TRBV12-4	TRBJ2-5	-	CASSLTVETQYF
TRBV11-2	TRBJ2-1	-	CASSWSGLSPYNEQFF
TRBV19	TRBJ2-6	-	CASKGPSGANVLTF
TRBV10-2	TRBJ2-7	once	CASSGSVASYEQYF
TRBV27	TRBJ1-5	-	CASSPPGRPQHF
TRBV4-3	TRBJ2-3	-	CASSRTSGSADTQYF
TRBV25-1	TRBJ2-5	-	CASSESGVETQYF
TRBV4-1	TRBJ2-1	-	CASSQESSTSNEQFF
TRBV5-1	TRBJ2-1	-	CASSQRRAGVSYNEQFF
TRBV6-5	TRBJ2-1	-	CASSHGTSVYNEQFF
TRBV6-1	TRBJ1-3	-	CASSEQGAGSGNTIYF
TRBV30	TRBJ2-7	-	CAWSVIRTEYF
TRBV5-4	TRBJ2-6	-	CASSGSTPSSGANVLTF
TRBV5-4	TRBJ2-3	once	CASSLGQDTQYF
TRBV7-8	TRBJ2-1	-	CASSSIYRQYNEQFF
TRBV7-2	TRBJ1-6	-	CASSHDRAADNSPLHF
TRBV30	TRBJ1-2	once	CAWRFQWFDMGQGYTF
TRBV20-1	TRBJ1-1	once	CSAKQNTEAFF
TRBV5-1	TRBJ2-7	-	CASSGGTGSYEQYF
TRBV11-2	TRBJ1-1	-	CASSVDRETEAFF
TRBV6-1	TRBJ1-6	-	CASSEIVYSPLHF
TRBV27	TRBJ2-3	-	CASSRGQTDTQYF
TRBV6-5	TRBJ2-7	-	CASSLGLAGAYEQYF
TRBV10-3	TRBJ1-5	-	CAISGQGDNQPQHF
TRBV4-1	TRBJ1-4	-	CASSQDRGGRAEKLFF
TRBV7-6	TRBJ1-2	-	CASSLDGGGSNYGYTF